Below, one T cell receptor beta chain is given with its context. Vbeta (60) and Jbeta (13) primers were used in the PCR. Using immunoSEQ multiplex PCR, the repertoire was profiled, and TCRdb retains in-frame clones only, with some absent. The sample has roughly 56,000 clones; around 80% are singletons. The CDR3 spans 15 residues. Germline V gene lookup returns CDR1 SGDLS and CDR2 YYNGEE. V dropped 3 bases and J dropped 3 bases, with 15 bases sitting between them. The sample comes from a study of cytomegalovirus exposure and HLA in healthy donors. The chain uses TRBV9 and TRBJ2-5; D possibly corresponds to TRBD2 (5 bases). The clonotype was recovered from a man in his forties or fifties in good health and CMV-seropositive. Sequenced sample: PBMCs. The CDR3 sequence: CASSGGGFAEETQYF. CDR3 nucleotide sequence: TGTGCCAGCAGCGGAGGAGGCTTTGCCGAAGAGACCCAGTACTTC. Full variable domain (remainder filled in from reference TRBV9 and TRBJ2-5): DSGVTQTPKHLITATGQRVTLRCSPRSGDLSVYWYQQSLDQGLQFLIQYYNGEERAKGNILERFSAQQFPDLHSELNLSSLELGDSALYFCASSGGGFAEETQYFGPGTRLLVL.